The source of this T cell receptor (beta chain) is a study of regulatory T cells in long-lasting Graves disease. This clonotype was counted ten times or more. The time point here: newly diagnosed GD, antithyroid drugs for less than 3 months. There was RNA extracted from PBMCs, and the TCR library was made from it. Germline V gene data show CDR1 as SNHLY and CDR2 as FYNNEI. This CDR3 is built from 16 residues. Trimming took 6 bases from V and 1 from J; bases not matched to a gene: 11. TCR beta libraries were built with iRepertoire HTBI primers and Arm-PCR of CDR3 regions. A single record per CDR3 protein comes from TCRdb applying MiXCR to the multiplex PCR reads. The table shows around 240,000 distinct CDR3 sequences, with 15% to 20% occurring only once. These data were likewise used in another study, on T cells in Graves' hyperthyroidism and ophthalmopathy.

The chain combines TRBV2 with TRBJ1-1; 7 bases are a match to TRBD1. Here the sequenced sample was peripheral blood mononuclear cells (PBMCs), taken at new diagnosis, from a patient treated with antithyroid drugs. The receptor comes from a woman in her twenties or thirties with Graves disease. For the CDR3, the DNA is TGTGCCAGCAGAGGGGGCCGCCGGGGGGGGAACACTGAAGCTTTCTTT. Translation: CASRGGRRGGNTEAFF.